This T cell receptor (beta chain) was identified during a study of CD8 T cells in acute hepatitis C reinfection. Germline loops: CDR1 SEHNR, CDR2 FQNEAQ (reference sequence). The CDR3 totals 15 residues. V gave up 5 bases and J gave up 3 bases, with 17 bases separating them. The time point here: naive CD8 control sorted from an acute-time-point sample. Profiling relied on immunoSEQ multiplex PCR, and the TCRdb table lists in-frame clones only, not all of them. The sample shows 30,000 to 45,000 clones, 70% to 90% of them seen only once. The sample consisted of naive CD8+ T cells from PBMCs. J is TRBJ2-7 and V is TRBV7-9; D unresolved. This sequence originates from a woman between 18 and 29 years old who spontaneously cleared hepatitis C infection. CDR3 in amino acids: CASSPGPPSYYEQYF. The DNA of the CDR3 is TGTGCCAGCAGCCCAGGACCACCATCATACTACGAGCAGTACTTC.